The entry that follows covers one T cell receptor (beta chain) sequence. The antigen remains unidentified. The data stem from a study of T cells in localized non-small cell lung cancer. Study-wide points: Adjacent lung held a median roughly 54 of the top 100 tumor clones. Blood T cell density predicted longer survival; adjacent-lung clonality, shorter.

Profiled with immunoSEQ multiplex PCR; TCRdb holds only in-frame clones, not every one. The repertoire holds tens of thousands of clones, with around 93% as singletons. CDR1 is SGHNT and CDR2 is YYREEE in the germline V gene (reference sequence). Unmatched junction bases numbered 4, after V lost 2 bases and J lost 4 bases. This CDR3 is 15 amino acids long. The receptor was isolated from a female donor of 60 years or more with stage II lung adenocarcinoma. This chain joins TRBV5-4 and TRBJ2-5, with TRBD2 matching 11 bases. Material: peripheral blood mononuclear cells, obtained before any cancer treatment. The DNA of the CDR3 is TGTGCCAGCAGCTTTGGTAGCGGGAGGGGAGAGACCCAGTACTTC. As protein: CASSFGSGRGETQYF.